Presented here are 18 T cell receptor beta chains from one specimen sequenced in a study of PD-L1 blockade in urothelial cancer (dated by TCRdb to about 2017). The library was generated by the immunoSEQ multiplex PCR assay. Here the immuneACCESS table is served through TCRdb, limited to in-frame sequences with V and J called. Missing clones are a known gap in these copies; in checked studies unresolved V genes cover under half, and the rest lacks a known reason. The sample profile shows around 33,000 clones; over 70% of them were found once. In total, the top ten clones hold 3.5% of the sample. The sample consisted of PBMCs, taken around atezolizumab (anti-PD-L1) treatment. All receptors derive from a man aged 65-85 years with urothelial cancer.

J is TRBJ2-7 and V is TRBV10-1; TRBD1 agrees at 8 bases. V lost 6 bases, J lost 5 bases, and 9 bases stayed unmatched. Germline CDR1 WNHNN, CDR2 SYGVQD (reference sequence). The CDR3 is 14 residues long. The CDR3 region is CASRVRQGPHEQYF. The DNA of the CDR3 is TGCGCCAGCAGGGTTAGACAGGGGCCCCACGAGCAGTACTTC.

For the CDR3, the DNA is TGTGCCAGCAGCTTGGTGGGACAACTTACCTACGAGCAGTACTTC. Protein: CASSLVGQLTYEQYF. This chain links TRBV5-6 with TRBJ2-7; TRBD1 is a possible D gene (6 bases). Germline CDR1 is SGHDT and CDR2 is YYEEEE. V lost 0 bases and J lost 2, with 12 bases in between. This CDR3 has 15 residues.

The V gene is TRBV7-3, the J gene TRBJ2-7; the D gene is possibly TRBD2 (6 bases). Deletions cut 5 bases from V and 3 bases from J, with 11 bases between. CDR1 and CDR2 from the germline V gene are SGHTA and FQGTGA. This CDR3 spans 13 amino acids. CDR3 in amino acids: CASSAQGGYEQYF. CDR3 bases: TGTGCCAGCAGCGCCCAGGGAGGCTACGAGCAGTACTTC.

The chain is built from TRBV2 and TRBJ2-5; 11 bases are a match to TRBD1. This CDR3 has 14 amino acids. Trimming removed 6 bases from V and 7 bases from J; junction bases left unmatched: 7. Germline CDR1 reads SNHLY; CDR2 reads FYNNEI. The CDR3 DNA follows: TGTGCCAGCAGGGCGGGGACAGGGGGGAGGACCCAGTACTTC. It is translated as CASRAGTGGRTQYF.

This clone was found a few times. V is TRBV4-3 and J is TRBJ2-2, with D hard to call. This CDR3 comprises 15 residues. Germline assignment: CDR1 LGHNA and CDR2 YSLEER. V lost 0 bases and J 3 bases, leaving 8 bases between the germline ends. The CDR3, as DNA: TGCGCCAGCAGCCAAGACACATCCTACACCGGGGAGCTGTTTTTT. It yields the protein CASSQDTSYTGELFF.

This rearrangement joins TRBV18 to TRBJ2-5, with TRBD1 matching 7 bases. The V segment lost 3 bases and the J segment 3 bases; nucleotides outside the gene matches: 7. Germline V CDR1 and CDR2: KGHSH, LQKENI. This CDR3 has 15 residues. DNA of the CDR3: TGTGCCAGCTCACCGAATAAAGGGACAGAAGAGACCCAGTACTTC. Residues: CASSPNKGTEETQYF.

The chain is built from TRBV28 and TRBJ2-4, with 9 nucleotides matching TRBD1. The germline gives CDR1 MDHEN, CDR2 SYDVKM. V shed 2 bases, J shed 6 bases, and the junction held 8 bases outside the gene matches. The CDR3 sequence is 16 residues long. CDR3 bases: TGTGCCAGCAGTTTAGACAGGGGGTGGGGGGGAAACATTCAGTACTTC. Amino acids: CASSLDRGWGGNIQYF.

The V call is TRBV4-1, the J call TRBJ1-2, with TRBD1 matching over 8 bases. Looked up from germline, CDR1 is MGHRA and CDR2 is YSYEKL. V was pared by 4 bases and J by 7 bases, with 5 bases of the junction left unmatched. The CDR3 consists of 13 residues. DNA for the CDR3: TGCGCCAGCAGCCTATTGGACAGGGCTGGCTACACCTTC. Residues: CASSLLDRAGYTF.

The chain couples TRBV5-1 to TRBJ1-5; 8 positions match TRBD1. V lost 3 bases, J lost 2 bases, and 1 base stayed unmatched. This CDR3 is 14 amino acids long. The germline CDR1 and CDR2 sequences are SGHRS and YFSETQ. The CDR3 is CASSSGQGNQPQHF. The CDR3 bases are TGCGCCAGCAGCTCGGGACAGGGCAATCAGCCCCAGCATTTT.

V usage is TRBV18 and J usage is TRBJ1-4; 7 bases line up with TRBD1. CDR1 KGHSH and CDR2 LQKENI come from the germline V gene. The CDR3 consists of 13 residues. After removal of 6 bases from V and 8 bases from J, the junction contained 6 bases not matched to a gene. The CDR3 spells CASSQGEREKLFF. In DNA form, the CDR3 reads TGTGCCAGCTCGCAGGGGGAGAGAGAAAAACTGTTTTTT.

The chain joins TRBV9 to TRBJ2-1, with 14 bases lining up with TRBD2. Germline V gives CDR1 SGDLS, CDR2 YYNGEE. The CDR3 has 17 residues. V was pared by 3 bases and J by 8 bases, with 10 bases of the junction left unmatched. CDR3 DNA sequence: TGTGCCAGCAGCGCCGGGACTAGCGGGAGTTGGGGGGATGAGCAGTTCTTC. Amino acid sequence: CASSAGTSGSWGDEQFF.

The chain is built from TRBV5-5 and TRBJ2-5, with 12 bases aligning to TRBD2. V was pared by 0 bases and J by 0 bases, with 3 bases of the junction left unmatched. The germline V gene encodes CDR1 SGHKS and CDR2 YYEKEE (reference sequence). This CDR3 contains 17 residues. CDR3 region: CASSLGLAGVDQETQYF. CDR3 nucleotide sequence: TGTGCCAGCAGCTTGGGACTAGCGGGAGTTGACCAAGAGACCCAGTACTTC.

The rearrangement joins TRBV7-9 to TRBJ2-1; 8 nucleotides line up with TRBD1. This CDR3 is built from 15 residues. The trim removed 6 bases at V and 0 bases at J, leaving 4 bases unmatched. CDR1 is SEHNR, CDR2 FQNEAQ, per germline (reference sequence). The CDR3, as DNA: TGTGCCAGCAGGCCAGGGACAGGCTCCTACAATGAGCAGTTCTTC. Protein: CASRPGTGSYNEQFF.

V usage is TRBV23-1 and J usage is TRBJ1-2; no clear D gene. TRBV23-1 is annotated as an ORF whose role is uncertain. This CDR3 has 13 residues. The V end was cut by 4 bases, the J end by 4 bases, with 10 bases between. CDR3 amino acids: CASSRRAPYGYTF. The CDR3 nucleotides read TGCGCCAGCAGTCGGAGAGCTCCCTATGGCTACACCTTC.

The CDR3 sequence is CASLGRGSQPQHF. As DNA, the CDR3 is TGTGCCAGCCTGGGGCGGGGCAGTCAGCCCCAGCATTTT. V is TRBV6-1 and J is TRBJ1-5, with D tentatively TRBD1 (5 bases). The CDR3 is 13 residues long. V was clipped by 8 bases and J by 6 bases, with 14 bases between them. CDR1 MNHNS and CDR2 SASEGT come from the germline V gene.

This chain uses TRBV6-5 with TRBJ2-1; the D gene is possibly TRBD1 (6 bases). There are 13 residues in the CDR3. V was trimmed by 5 bases and J by 12 bases, leaving 17 bases between them. Germline V CDR1 and CDR2: MNHEY, SVGAGI. As DNA, the CDR3 is TGTGCCAGCAGTCTATCCTACAGGGACGCGCAGTTCTTC. Its translation is CASSLSYRDAQFF.

The rearrangement uses TRBV18 and TRBJ2-2; TRBD1 matches 8 bases. Losses at the gene ends were 6 bases for V and 4 bases for J; bases not matched to a gene: 4. Per germline, CDR1 KGHSH and CDR2 LQKENI. This CDR3 is built from 14 residues. The DNA for the CDR3 is TGTGCCAGCTCCCAACAGGGGGGCACCGGGGAGCTGTTTTTT. This sequence encodes CASSQQGGTGELFF.

The gene calls are TRBV7-9 and TRBJ1-5; 7 positions match TRBD1. The CDR3 has 15 residues. In germline, CDR1 is SEHNR, CDR2 FQNEAQ (reference sequence). The junction had 5 bases not matched to a gene; V was cut back by 5 bases and J by 1 base. The CDR3 loop is CASSQGGRSNQPQHF. The CDR3 DNA sequence: TGTGCCAGCAGCCAAGGGGGCAGGAGCAATCAGCCCCAGCATTTT.